This T cell receptor beta chain was recovered during a study of identifying expanded T cells in peripheral blood. For this clone: Antigen unknown.

During the collection period, no donor immune events like infections were recorded. Trimming removed 4 bases at V and 4 bases at J, with 19 bases between. CDR1 is ENHRY, CDR2 SYGVKD, per germline. The CDR3 is 16 amino acids. The method was immunoSEQ multiplex PCR; TCRdb's version includes in-frame clones alone and lacks a portion of them. The profile shows tens of thousands of clones, around 82% of them singletons. General study results and limits: Over about two and four weeks, about 16 and 20 clones changed, versus 1.2 between replicates.

Sequencing was carried out using blood. The chain recombines TRBV10-3 with TRBJ1-1; unclear D gene. This receptor was identified in a person aged 18 to 75 in good health. The chain's CDR3 is CAISARAWREGTEAFF. Here the CDR3 DNA reads TGTGCCATCAGTGCAAGGGCCTGGAGGGAGGGCACTGAAGCTTTCTTT.